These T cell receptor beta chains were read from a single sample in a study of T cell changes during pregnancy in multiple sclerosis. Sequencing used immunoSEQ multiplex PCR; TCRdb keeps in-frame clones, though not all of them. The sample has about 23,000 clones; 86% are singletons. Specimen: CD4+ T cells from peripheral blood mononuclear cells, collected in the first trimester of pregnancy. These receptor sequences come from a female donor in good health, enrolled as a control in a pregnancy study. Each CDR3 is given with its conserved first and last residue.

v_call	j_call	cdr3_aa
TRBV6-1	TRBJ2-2	CASTIEGGGTGELFF
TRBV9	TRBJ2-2	CASSFTGVNTGELFF
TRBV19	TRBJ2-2	CASRNGLAGEGGELFF
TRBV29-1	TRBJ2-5	CSAARGQETQYF
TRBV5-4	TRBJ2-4	CASSLPQGPKNIQYF
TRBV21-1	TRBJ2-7	CASSKGGDREGVDYEQYF
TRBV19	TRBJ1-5	CASSTSTRGGQPQHF
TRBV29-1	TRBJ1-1	CSVDGITGGAGEAFF
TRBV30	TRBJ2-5	CAWSAGLADETQYF
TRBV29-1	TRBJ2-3	CSVEERTDTQYF
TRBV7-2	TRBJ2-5	CASSSYDRGEETQYF
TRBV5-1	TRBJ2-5	CASSLRGTQETQYF
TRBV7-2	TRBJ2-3	CASSVGSGVSTDTQYF
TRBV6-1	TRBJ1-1	CASSSTVNTEAFF
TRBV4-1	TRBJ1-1	CASSPGQGAMNTEAFF
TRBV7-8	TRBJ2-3	CASSLPGTKVPGDTQYF
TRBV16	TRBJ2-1	CASSQLGESTHNEQFF
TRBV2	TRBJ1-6	CASSEARLPHSPLHF
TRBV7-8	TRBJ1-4	CASSLRDRVEKLFF
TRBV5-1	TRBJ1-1	CASRPTGTTILNTEAFF
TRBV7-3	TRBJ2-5	CASSFGGSEQETQYF
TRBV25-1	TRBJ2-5	CASSEFGGGETQYF
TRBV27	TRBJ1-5	CASRSEAQHF
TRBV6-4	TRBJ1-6	CASSGTAGNSPLHF